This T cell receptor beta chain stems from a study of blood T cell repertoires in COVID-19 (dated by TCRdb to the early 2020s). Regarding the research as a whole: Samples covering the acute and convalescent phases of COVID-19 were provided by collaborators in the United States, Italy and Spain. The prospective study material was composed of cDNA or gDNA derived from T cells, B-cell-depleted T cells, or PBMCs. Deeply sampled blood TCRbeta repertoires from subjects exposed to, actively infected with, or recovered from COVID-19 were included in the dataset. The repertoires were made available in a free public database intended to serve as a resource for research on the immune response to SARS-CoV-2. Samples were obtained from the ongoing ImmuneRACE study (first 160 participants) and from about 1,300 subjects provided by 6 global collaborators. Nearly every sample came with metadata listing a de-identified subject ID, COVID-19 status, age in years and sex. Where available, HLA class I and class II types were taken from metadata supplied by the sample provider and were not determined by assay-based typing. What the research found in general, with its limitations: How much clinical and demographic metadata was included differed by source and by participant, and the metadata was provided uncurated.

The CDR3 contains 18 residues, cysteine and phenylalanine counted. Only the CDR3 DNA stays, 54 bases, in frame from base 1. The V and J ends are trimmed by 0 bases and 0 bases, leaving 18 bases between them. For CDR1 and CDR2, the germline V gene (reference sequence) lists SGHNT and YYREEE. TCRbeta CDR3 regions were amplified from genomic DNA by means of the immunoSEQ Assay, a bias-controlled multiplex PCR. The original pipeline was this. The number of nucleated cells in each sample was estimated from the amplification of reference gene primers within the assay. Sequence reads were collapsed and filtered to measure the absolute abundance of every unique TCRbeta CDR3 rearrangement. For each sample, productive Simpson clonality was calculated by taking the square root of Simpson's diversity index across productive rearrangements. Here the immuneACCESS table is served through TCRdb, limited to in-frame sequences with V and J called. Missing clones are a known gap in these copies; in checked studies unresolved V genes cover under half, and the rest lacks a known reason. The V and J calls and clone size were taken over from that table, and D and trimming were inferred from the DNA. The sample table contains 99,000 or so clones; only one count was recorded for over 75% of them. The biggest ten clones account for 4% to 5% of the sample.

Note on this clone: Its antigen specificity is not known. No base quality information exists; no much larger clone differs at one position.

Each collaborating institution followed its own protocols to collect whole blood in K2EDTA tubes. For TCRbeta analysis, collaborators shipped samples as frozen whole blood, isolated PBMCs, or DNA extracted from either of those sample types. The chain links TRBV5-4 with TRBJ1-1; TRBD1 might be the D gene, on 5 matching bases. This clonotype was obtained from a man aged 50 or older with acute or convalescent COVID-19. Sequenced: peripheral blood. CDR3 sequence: CASSLGSRAGWMNTEAFF. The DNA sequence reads TGTGCCAGCAGCTTGGGATCTAGGGCAGGGTGGATGAACACTGAAGCTTTCTTT.